This TCR beta chain was profiled in a study of T-cell reconstitution after alpha-beta-depleted transplantation in children. General study results and limits: One year after transplant, T-cell counts and diversity came mostly from newly produced T cells. Approximately two months post-transplant, alpha-beta T cells reportedly originated from several hundred expanded graft clones.

This CDR3 contains 12 residues. V lost 1 base to trimming and J lost 3 bases, with 4 bases between them. From germline, CDR1 is DFQATT and CDR2 SNEGSKA (reference sequence). This clonotype was counted only a few times. The antigen is unknown. Unique molecular identifiers were used in preparing the TCRbeta library. TCRdb re-called the PCR reads with MiXCR, one entry per CDR3 protein. The table records around 240,000 distinct CDR3 sequences, approximately 8.9% of them present only once. Sequencing used PBMCs, mostly from graft donor cells, obtained 180 days after TCRalphabeta/CD19-depleted stem cell transplant. The sequence was collected from a male patient younger than 18 who had a stem cell transplant for acute lymphoblastic leukemia, so the T cells may come from the graft donor. V usage is TRBV20-1 and J usage is TRBJ1-5; D not resolved. The CDR3 is CSARGLNQPQHF. Here the CDR3 DNA reads TGCAGTGCTAGAGGGCTCAATCAGCCCCAGCATTTT.